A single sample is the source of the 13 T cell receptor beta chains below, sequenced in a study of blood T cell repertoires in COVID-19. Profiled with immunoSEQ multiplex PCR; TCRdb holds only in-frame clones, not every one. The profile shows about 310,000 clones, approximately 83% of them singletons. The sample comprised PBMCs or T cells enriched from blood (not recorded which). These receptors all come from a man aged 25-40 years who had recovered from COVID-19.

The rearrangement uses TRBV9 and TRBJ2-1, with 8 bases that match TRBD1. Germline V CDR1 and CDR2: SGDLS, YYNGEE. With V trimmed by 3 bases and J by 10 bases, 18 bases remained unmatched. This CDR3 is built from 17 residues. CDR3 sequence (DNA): TGTGCCAGCAGCGACGGGACAGGCCTGACCCGTCGGAGCGAGCAGTTCTTC. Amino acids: CASSDGTGLTRRSEQFF.

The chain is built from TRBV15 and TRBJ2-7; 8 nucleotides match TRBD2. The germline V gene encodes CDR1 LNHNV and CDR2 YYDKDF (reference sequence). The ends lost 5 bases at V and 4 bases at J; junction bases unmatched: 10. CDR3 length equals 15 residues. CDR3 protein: CATSPVSGGGYEQYF. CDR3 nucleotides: TGTGCCACCAGCCCAGTGAGCGGGGGCGGGTACGAGCAGTACTTC.

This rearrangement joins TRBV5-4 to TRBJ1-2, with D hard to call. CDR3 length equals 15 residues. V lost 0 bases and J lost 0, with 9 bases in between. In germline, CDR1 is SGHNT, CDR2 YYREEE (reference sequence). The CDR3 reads CASSLDSTTNYGYTF. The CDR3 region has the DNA TGTGCCAGCAGCTTGGACAGCACAACTAACTATGGCTACACCTTC.

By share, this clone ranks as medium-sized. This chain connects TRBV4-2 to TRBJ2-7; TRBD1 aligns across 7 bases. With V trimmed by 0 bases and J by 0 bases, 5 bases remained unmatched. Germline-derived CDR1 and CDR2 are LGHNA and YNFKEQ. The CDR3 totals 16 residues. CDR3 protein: CASSQDQGDSSYEQYF. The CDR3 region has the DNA TGTGCCAGCAGCCAAGATCAGGGGGACAGCTCCTACGAGCAGTACTTC.

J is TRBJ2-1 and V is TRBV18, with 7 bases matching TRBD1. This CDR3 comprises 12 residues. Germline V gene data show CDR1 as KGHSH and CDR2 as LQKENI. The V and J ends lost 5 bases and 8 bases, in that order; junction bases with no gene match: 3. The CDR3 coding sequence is TGTGCCAGCTCAGTCACAGGGGATGAGCAGTTCTTC. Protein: CASSVTGDEQFF.

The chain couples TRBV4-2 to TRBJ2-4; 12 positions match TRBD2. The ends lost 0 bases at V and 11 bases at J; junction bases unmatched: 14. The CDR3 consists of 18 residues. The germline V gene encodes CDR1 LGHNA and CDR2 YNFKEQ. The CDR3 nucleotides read TGTGCCAGCAGCCAAGAGAGGGTCCCTCTAGCGGGGGGGGTCTTTCAGTACTTC. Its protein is CASSQERVPLAGGVFQYF.

The CDR3 DNA is TGTGCCAGCAGTCCCGATAGTGGGGCGACGAATGGCTACACCTTC. This sequence encodes CASSPDSGATNGYTF. V gene TRBV27 combines with J gene TRBJ1-2, with D possibly matching TRBD1 (5 bases). CDR1 is MNHEY, CDR2 SMNVEV, per germline (reference sequence). V was shortened by 5 bases and J by 6 bases, with 19 bases between the two germline ends. The CDR3 loop spans 15 amino acids.

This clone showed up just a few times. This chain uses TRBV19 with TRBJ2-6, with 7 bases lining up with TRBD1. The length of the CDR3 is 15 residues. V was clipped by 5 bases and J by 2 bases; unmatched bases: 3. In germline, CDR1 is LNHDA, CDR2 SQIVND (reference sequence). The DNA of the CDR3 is TGTGCCAGTAGTCACCAGGGGGCTGGGGCCAACGTCCTGACTTTC. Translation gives CASSHQGAGANVLTF.

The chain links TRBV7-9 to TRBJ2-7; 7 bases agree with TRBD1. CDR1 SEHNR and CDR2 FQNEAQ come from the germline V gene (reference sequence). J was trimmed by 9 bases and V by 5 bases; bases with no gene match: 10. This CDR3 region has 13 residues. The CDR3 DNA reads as TGTGCCAGCAGCCAACTGACAGGGAGAGGGCAGTACTTC. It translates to CASSQLTGRGQYF.

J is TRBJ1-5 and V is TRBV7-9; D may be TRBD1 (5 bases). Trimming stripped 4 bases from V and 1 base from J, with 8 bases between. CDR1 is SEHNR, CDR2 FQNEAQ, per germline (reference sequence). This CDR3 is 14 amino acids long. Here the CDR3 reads CASSSDRSNQPQHF. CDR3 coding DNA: TGTGCCAGCAGCTCCGACAGAAGCAATCAGCCCCAGCATTTT.

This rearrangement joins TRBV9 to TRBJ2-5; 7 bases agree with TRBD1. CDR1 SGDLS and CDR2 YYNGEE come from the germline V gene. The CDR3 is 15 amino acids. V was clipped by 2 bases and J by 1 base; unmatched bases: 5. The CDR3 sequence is CASSVRGTPQETQYF. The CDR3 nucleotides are TGTGCCAGCAGCGTCAGGGGGACGCCCCAAGAGACCCAGTACTTC. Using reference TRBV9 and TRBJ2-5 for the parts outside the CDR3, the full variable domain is DSGVTQTPKHLITATGQRVTLRCSPRSGDLSVYWYQQSLDQGLQFLIQYYNGEERAKGNILERFSAQQFPDLHSELNLSSLELGDSALYFCASSVRGTPQETQYFGPGTRLLVL.

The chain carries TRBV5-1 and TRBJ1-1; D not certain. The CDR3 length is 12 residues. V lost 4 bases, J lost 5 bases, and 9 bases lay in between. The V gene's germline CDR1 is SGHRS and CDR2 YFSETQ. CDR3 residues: CASSAGLTEAFF. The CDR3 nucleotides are TGCGCCAGCAGCGCGGGGTTAACTGAAGCTTTCTTT.

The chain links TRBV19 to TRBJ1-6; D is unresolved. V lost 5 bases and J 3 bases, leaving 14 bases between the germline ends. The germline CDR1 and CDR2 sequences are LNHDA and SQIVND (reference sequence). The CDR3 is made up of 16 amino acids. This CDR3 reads CASSARGGLYNSPLHF. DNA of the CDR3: TGTGCCAGTAGTGCCCGCGGAGGCCTCTATAATTCACCCCTCCACTTT.